These 7 T cell receptor beta chains share one sample of origin, sequenced in a study of CD8 T cells in Susac syndrome. About 0.45 to 1 ug RNA was reverse transcribed with random hexamers. Via MiXCR, TCRdb re-called the immunoSEQ multiplex PCR reads, giving one row per CDR3 protein. This sample yields about 210,000 distinct CDR3 sequences, of which approximately 95% are seen a single time; 0.095% belongs to the top ten. The source material was CD4+ T cells from PBMCs. The receptors were gathered from a human donor with multiple sclerosis.

The J gene is TRBJ1-5, the V gene TRBV20-1, with 12 bases lining up with TRBD1. J was trimmed by 2 bases and V by 4 bases; bases with no gene match: 18. CDR1 DFQATT and CDR2 SNEGSKA come from the germline V gene (reference sequence). This CDR3 region has 20 residues. The CDR3 DNA is TGCAGTGCTACAGGATTCCACGGGACAGGGGGCGAATACGGCAATCAGCCCCAGCATTTT. It codes for CSATGFHGTGGEYGNQPQHF.

CDR3 in DNA: TGCAGCGGGGGCCAGGGACCCGGGGAGCTGTTTTTT. This gives the protein CSGGQGPGELFF. V gene TRBV29-1 combines with J gene TRBJ2-2; possibly TRBD1 or TRBD2 for D (5 bases each). From germline, CDR1 is SQVTM and CDR2 ANQGSEA. The CDR3 runs to 12 residues. Trimming took 7 bases from V and 6 from J, leaving 12 bases between them.

V gene TRBV14 combines with J gene TRBJ1-6; no definite D call. Trimming took off 6 bases at V and 7 bases at J, with 10 bases between the two ends. CDR1 and CDR2 (germline): SGHDN, FVKESK. The CDR3 covers 13 residues. The CDR3 here is CASSPALNSPLHF. The DNA for the CDR3 is TGTGCCAGCAGTCCAGCGTTGAATTCACCCCTCCACTTT.

The chain has TRBV20-1 and TRBJ2-7; D remains ambiguous. Germline CDR1 DFQATT, CDR2 SNEGSKA (reference sequence). This CDR3 comprises 12 residues. V was cut by 6 bases and J by 3 bases, with 12 bases left in between. CDR3 in amino acids: CSAGSLDYEQYF. CDR3 nucleotides: TGCAGTGCGGGTTCCCTGGACTACGAGCAGTACTTC.

This clonotype was counted once. The genes are TRBV9 and TRBJ2-7, with 8 positions matching TRBD2. The CDR3 length is 15 residues. The V and J ends lost 4 bases and 6 bases, in that order; junction bases with no gene match: 12. In germline, CDR1 is SGDLS, CDR2 YYNGEE. CDR3: CASSSSMIGTSEQYF. The CDR3 DNA reads TGTGCCAGCAGCTCCTCGATGATTGGGACTAGCGAGCAGTACTTC.

The rearrangement links TRBV28 to TRBJ2-7, with D possibly matching TRBD2 (6 bases). The V and J ends lost 8 bases and 5 bases respectively, with 28 bases between them. There are 17 residues in the CDR3. Germline V gene lookup returns CDR1 MDHEN and CDR2 SYDVKM. This chain's CDR3 is CASRHLSPGRSKHEQYF. CDR3 DNA: TGTGCCAGCCGACACTTGAGTCCAGGGAGGTCGAAGCACGAGCAGTACTTC. The variable domain in full, with the rest retrieved from reference TRBV28 and TRBJ2-7, is DVKVTQSSRYLVKRTGEKVFLECVQDMDHENMFWYRQDPGLGLRLIYFSYDVKMKEKGDIPEGYSVSREKKERFSLILESASTNQTSMYLCASRHLSPGRSKHEQYFGPGTRLTVT.

The chain combines TRBV7-8 with TRBJ1-4; no reliable D call. Germline assignment: CDR1 SGHVS and CDR2 FQNEAQ. CDR3 length equals 16 residues. Trimming stripped 4 bases from V and 7 bases from J, with 19 bases between. The chain's CDR3 is CASSSQRPPPIEKLFF. CDR3 nucleotides: TGTGCCAGCAGCTCACAAAGACCCCCGCCGATTGAAAAACTGTTTTTT.